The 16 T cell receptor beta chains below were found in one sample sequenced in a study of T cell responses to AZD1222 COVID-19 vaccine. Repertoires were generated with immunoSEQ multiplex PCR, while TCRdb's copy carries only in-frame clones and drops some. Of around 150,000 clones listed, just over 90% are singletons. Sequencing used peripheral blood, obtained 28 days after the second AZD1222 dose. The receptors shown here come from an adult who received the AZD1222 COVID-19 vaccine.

The DNA of the CDR3 is TGTGCCAGCAGCCCCGGACTAGCGGGGGTCAATGAGCAGTTCTTC. Protein sequence: CASSPGLAGVNEQFF. V gene TRBV11-2 combines with J gene TRBJ2-1, with 13 bases identical to TRBD2. J was trimmed by 6 bases and V by 5 bases; bases with no gene match: 4. Germline CDR1 reads SGHAT; CDR2 reads FQNNGV. This CDR3 is 15 amino acids long.

The CDR3 is CSASLWGENYGYTF. The CDR3 DNA follows: TGCAGTGCTAGTCTATGGGGGGAAAACTATGGCTACACCTTC. This rearrangement joins TRBV20-1 to TRBJ1-2; possible D gene TRBD1, 5 bases. Germline-derived CDR1 and CDR2 are DFQATT and SNEGSKA (reference sequence). This CDR3 region has 14 residues. The V gene lost 3 bases and the J gene lost 2 bases, with 13 bases spanning the gap.

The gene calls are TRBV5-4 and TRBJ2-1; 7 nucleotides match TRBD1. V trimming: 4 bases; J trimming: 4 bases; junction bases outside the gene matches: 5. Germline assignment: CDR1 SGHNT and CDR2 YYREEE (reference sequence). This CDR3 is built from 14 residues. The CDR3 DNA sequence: TGTGCCAGCAGCAACCCGACAGGGTACAATGAGCAGTTCTTC. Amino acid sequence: CASSNPTGYNEQFF.

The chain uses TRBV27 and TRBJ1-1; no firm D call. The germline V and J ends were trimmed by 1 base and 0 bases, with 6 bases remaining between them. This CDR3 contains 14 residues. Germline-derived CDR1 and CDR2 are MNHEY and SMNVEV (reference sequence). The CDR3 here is CASSLFGVNTEAFF. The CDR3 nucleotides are TGTGCCAGCAGTTTATTTGGGGTGAACACTGAAGCTTTCTTT.

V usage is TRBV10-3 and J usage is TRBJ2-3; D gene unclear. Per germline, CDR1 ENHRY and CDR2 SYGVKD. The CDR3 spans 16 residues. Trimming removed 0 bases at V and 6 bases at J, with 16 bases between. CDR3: CAISESYSGLEDTQYF. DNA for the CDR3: TGTGCCATCAGTGAGTCATACAGTGGCTTAGAGGATACGCAGTATTTT.

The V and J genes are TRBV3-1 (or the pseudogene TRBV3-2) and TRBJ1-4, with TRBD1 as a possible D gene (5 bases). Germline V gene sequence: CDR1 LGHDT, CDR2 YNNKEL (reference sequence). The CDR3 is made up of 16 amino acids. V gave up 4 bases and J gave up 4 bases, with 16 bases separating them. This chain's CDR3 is CASSLTKGRINEKLFF. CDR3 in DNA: TGTGCCAGCAGCCTAACAAAGGGGAGGATTAATGAAAAACTGTTTTTT.

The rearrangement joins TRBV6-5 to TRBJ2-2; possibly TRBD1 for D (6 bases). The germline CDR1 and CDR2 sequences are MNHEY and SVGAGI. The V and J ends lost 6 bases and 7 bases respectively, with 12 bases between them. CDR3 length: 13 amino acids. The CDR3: CASRDTTGGELFF. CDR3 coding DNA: TGTGCCAGCAGAGACACGACAGGCGGGGAGCTGTTTTTT.

This CDR3 is CASKDNTDTQYF. CDR3 nucleotides: TGTGCCAGCAAGGATAACACAGATACGCAGTATTTT. This sequence joins TRBV14 and TRBJ2-3; D remains unclear. V lost 7 bases and J 2 bases, leaving 7 bases between the germline ends. This CDR3 has 12 amino acids. The V gene's germline CDR1 is SGHDN and CDR2 FVKESK.

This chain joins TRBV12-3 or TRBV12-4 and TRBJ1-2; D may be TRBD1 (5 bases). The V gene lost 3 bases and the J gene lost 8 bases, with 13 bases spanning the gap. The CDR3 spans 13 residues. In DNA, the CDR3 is TGTGCCAGCAGTTTGGTACCAGGGAGCGGCTACACCTTC. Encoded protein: CASSLVPGSGYTF.

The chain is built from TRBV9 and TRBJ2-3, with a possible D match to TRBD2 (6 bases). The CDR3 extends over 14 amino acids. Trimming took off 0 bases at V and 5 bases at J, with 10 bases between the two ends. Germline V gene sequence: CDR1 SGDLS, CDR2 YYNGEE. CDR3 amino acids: CASSVAGGVDTQYF. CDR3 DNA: TGTGCCAGCAGCGTAGCTGGAGGGGTAGATACGCAGTATTTT.

The DNA of the CDR3 is TGTGCCAGCTCACTATCAGGGGAGTATGGCTACACCTTC. Translation gives CASSLSGEYGYTF. V usage is TRBV18 and J usage is TRBJ1-2, with D tentatively TRBD1 (6 bases). Germline loops: CDR1 KGHSH, CDR2 LQKENI. This CDR3 region has 13 residues. The ends were cut back, 4 bases at V and 5 bases at J, with 11 bases in the middle.

CDR3 in DNA: TGTGCCAGCAGTATCCGCAGGGGAAATGGCTACACCTTC. Encoded protein: CASSIRRGNGYTF. The chain has TRBV25-1 and TRBJ1-2, with a possible D match to TRBD1 (6 bases). CDR1 and CDR2 from the germline V gene are MGHDK and SYGVNS. The germline V and J ends were trimmed by 5 bases and 6 bases, with 13 bases remaining between them. The CDR3 spans 13 residues.

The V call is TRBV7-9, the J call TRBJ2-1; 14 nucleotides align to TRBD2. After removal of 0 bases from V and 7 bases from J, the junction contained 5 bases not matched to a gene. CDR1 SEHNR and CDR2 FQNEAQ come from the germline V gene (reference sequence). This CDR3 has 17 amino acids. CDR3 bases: TGTGCCAGCAGCTTAGCTGGGACTAGCGGGGGTCTAAATGAGCAGTTCTTC. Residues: CASSLAGTSGGLNEQFF.

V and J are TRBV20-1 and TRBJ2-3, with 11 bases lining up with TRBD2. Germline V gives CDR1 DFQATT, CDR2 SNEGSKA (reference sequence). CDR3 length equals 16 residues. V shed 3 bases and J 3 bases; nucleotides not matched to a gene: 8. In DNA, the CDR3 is TGCAGTGCTAGTCCTAGCGGGAGGATTCGTACAGATACGCAGTATTTT. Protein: CSASPSGRIRTDTQYF.

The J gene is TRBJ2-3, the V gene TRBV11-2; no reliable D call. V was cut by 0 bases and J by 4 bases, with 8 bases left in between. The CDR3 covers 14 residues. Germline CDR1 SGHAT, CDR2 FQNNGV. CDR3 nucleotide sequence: TGTGCCAGCAGCTTAGAACCTCTGCCAGATACGCAGTATTTT. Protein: CASSLEPLPDTQYF.

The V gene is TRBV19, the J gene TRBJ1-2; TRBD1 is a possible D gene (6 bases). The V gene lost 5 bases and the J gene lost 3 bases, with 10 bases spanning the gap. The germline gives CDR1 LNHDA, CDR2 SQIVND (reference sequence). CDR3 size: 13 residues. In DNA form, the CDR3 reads TGTGCCAGTAGTGCCCGGACAGACTATGGCTACACCTTC. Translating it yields CASSARTDYGYTF. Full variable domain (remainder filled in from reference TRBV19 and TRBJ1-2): DGGITQSPKYLFRKEGQNVTLSCEQNLNHDAMYWYRQDPGQGLRLIYYSQIVNDFQKGDIAEGYSVSREKKESFPLTVTSAQKNPTAFYLCASSARTDYGYTFGSGTRLTVV.